The 25 T cell receptor beta chains presented below share a single source sample, sequenced in a study of cytomegalovirus exposure and HLA in healthy donors. The PCR was carried out with 60 Vbeta primers and 13 Jbeta primers. Repertoires were generated with immunoSEQ multiplex PCR, while TCRdb's copy carries only in-frame clones and drops some. The data contain over 150,000 clones, roughly three quarters of them singletons. Material for sequencing was PBMCs. Every receptor here comes from a man aged 18 to 30 in good health and CMV-seropositive.

J is TRBJ1-6 and V is TRBV5-4; TRBD1 aligns across 10 bases. Germline trimming cut 5 bases from V and 8 bases from J; bases unmatched to any gene: 4. This CDR3 comprises 14 residues. The germline gives CDR1 SGHNT, CDR2 YYREEE (reference sequence). CDR3 nucleotide sequence: TGTGCCAGCAGGCCCGGGACAGGGGATTCACCCCTCCACTTT. Protein product: CASRPGTGDSPLHF.

In its sample, this clone was seen a few times. The chain couples TRBV14 to TRBJ2-5; TRBD2 might be the D (5 bases). The V and J ends lost 1 base and 7 bases respectively, with 10 bases between them. The CDR3 has 13 residues. Germline lookup yields CDR1 SGHDN and CDR2 FVKESK. The CDR3 reads CASSQGYGVTQYF. CDR3 in DNA: TGTGCCAGCAGCCAAGGGTACGGGGTGACCCAGTACTTC.

This clone showed up just a few times. The rearrangement uses TRBV9 and TRBJ1-1, with TRBD1 as a possible D gene (5 bases). Germline V lookup: CDR1 SGDLS, CDR2 YYNGEE. The V end was cut by 4 bases, the J end by 0 bases, with 13 bases between. This CDR3 comprises 15 residues. The CDR3 nucleotides are TGTGCCAGCAGCCCCGGGGGAGGGTTGAACACTGAAGCTTTCTTT. Translated: CASSPGGGLNTEAFF. The full variable domain, with the rest looked up from reference TRBV9 and TRBJ1-1, is DSGVTQTPKHLITATGQRVTLRCSPRSGDLSVYWYQQSLDQGLQFLIQYYNGEERAKGNILERFSAQQFPDLHSELNLSSLELGDSALYFCASSPGGGLNTEAFFGQGTRLTVV.

The V call is TRBV2, the J call TRBJ1-1, with D possibly TRBD1 on 5 matching bases. CDR1 is SNHLY and CDR2 is FYNNEI in the germline V gene. The length of the CDR3 is 12 residues. V shed 7 bases and J shed 3 bases, with 9 bases lying between them. CDR3 coding DNA: TGTGCCAGCAACACAGGACACACTGAAGCTTTCTTT. Translated, it gives CASNTGHTEAFF.

The rearrangement links TRBV5-5 to TRBJ2-7; a weak D match, TRBD2 (7 bases). The CDR3 contains 16 residues. The germline CDR1 and CDR2 sequences are SGHKS and YYEKEE (reference sequence). V was pared by 1 base and J by 6 bases, with 20 bases between. The CDR3 DNA reads as TGTGCCAGCAGCTTGAAGGGGGGGAGCGACCCTCTCGAGCAGTACTTC. It codes for CASSLKGGSDPLEQYF.

This rearrangement joins TRBV29-1 to TRBJ2-5; unclear D gene. V was trimmed by 4 bases and J by 3 bases, leaving 6 bases between them. The CDR3 extends over 11 amino acids. Looked up from germline, CDR1 is SQVTM and CDR2 is ANQGSEA. The CDR3 sequence: CSVVGKETQYF. The CDR3 DNA sequence: TGCAGCGTTGTGGGCAAAGAGACCCAGTACTTC.

Note on this clone: Other DNA sequences in the sample encode the same CDR3. V is TRBV18 and J is TRBJ1-2, with 7 bases aligning to TRBD1. The CDR3 spans 13 residues. Trimming at V came to 1 base and at J to 8 bases, leaving 4 bases not matched to a gene. The germline gives CDR1 KGHSH, CDR2 LQKENI. For the CDR3, the DNA is TGTGCCAGCTCACCACGGCAGGGGGACGGCTACACCTTC. This encodes CASSPRQGDGYTF.

V usage is TRBV5-4 and J usage is TRBJ2-7, with a possible D match to TRBD2 (5 bases). There are 11 residues in the CDR3. V lost 4 bases to trimming and J lost 11 bases, with 13 bases between them. Germline assignment: CDR1 SGHNT and CDR2 YYREEE (reference sequence). The CDR3 DNA follows: TGTGCCAGCAGCCCGACTCCGGGGAAGTACTTC. Its translation is CASSPTPGKYF.

The genes are TRBV5-4 and TRBJ1-6; the match to TRBD1 covers 12 bases. The J segment lost 8 bases and the V segment lost 3 bases, leaving 9 bases of the junction unmatched. CDR1 is SGHNT, CDR2 YYREEE, per germline (reference sequence). CDR3 size: 17 residues. Here the CDR3 reads CASSSGTGGFRDSPLHF. Written as DNA, the CDR3 is TGTGCCAGCAGCTCCGGGACAGGGGGCTTTCGCGATTCACCCCTCCACTTT.

The chain couples TRBV7-2 to TRBJ1-2; 9 nucleotides line up with TRBD1. J was trimmed by 8 bases and V by 1 base; bases with no gene match: 8. Germline V gene lookup returns CDR1 SGHTA and CDR2 FQGNSA. CDR3 length: 15 amino acids. CDR3 sequence: CASSLGWGTGLGYTF. The CDR3 region has the DNA TGTGCCAGCAGCTTAGGTTGGGGGACAGGGTTGGGCTACACCTTC. Using reference TRBV7-2 and TRBJ1-2 for the parts outside the CDR3, the full variable domain is GAGVSQSPSNKVTEKGKDVELRCDPISGHTALYWYRQSLGQGLEFLIYFQGNSAPDKSGLPSDRFSAERTGGSVSTLTIQRTQQEDSAVYLCASSLGWGTGLGYTFGSGTRLTVV.

The chain recombines TRBV6-5 with TRBJ2-4, with no clear D. Germline CDR1 is MNHEY and CDR2 is SVGAGI. This CDR3 is 15 amino acids long. The ends were cut back, 6 bases at V and 0 bases at J, with 12 bases in the middle. The CDR3 nucleotides read TGTGCCAGCAGGGAGCTGGGTTTAGCCAAAAACATTCAGTACTTC. This codes for CASRELGLAKNIQYF.

V gene TRBV28 combines with J gene TRBJ2-3; a possible D gene is TRBD2 (7 bases). The V gene lost 4 bases and the J gene lost 4 bases, with 9 bases spanning the gap. The germline V gene encodes CDR1 MDHEN and CDR2 SYDVKM. The CDR3 is 13 amino acids. CDR3 sequence reads: CASSSGGPDTQYF. CDR3 bases: TGTGCCAGCAGTTCCGGGGGGCCAGATACGCAGTATTTT. The whole variable domain, filled in from reference TRBV28 and TRBJ2-3, reads DVKVTQSSRYLVKRTGEKVFLECVQDMDHENMFWYRQDPGLGLRLIYFSYDVKMKEKGDIPEGYSVSREKKERFSLILESASTNQTSMYLCASSSGGPDTQYFGPGTRLTVL.

This chain connects TRBV29-1 to TRBJ1-2; D is perhaps TRBD1 (6 bases). The V end lost 3 bases, the J end lost 5 bases, and 10 bases lay between the germline ends. The germline V gene encodes CDR1 SQVTM and CDR2 ANQGSEA. This CDR3 has 12 amino acids. Here the CDR3 reads CSVDHGQYGYTF. The CDR3 region has the DNA TGCAGCGTTGACCATGGACAGTATGGCTACACCTTC.

The chain links TRBV18 to TRBJ1-2, with TRBD1 matching over 7 bases. The CDR3 is made up of 14 amino acids. Germline CDR1 is KGHSH and CDR2 is LQKENI. Losses at the gene ends were 3 bases for V and 3 bases for J; bases not matched to a gene: 4. Written as DNA, the CDR3 is TGTGCCAGCTCACCGGAGGGGGCTTACTATGGCTACACCTTC. It yields the protein CASSPEGAYYGYTF. The full variable domain, completed using reference TRBV18 and TRBJ1-2, is NAGVMQNPRHLVRRRGQEARLRCSPMKGHSHVYWYRQLPEEGLKFMVYLQKENIIDESGMPKERFSAEFPKEGPSILRIQQVVRGDSAAYFCASSPEGAYYGYTFGSGTRLTVV.

This clone was observed a single time. The J gene is TRBJ2-7, the V gene TRBV11-3, with TRBD2 matching over 9 bases. J was trimmed by 4 bases and V by 4 bases; bases with no gene match: 14. This CDR3 contains 17 residues. CDR1 and CDR2 from the germline V gene are SGHNT and YENEEA. In nucleotides, the CDR3 is TGTGCCAGCAGCTCCCATAACGTAGCGGGGGAAGAATACGAGCAGTACTTC. Protein: CASSSHNVAGEEYEQYF.

The rearrangement uses TRBV7-6 and TRBJ2-3, with D tentatively TRBD1 (6 bases). The CDR3 runs to 14 residues. V was clipped by 4 bases and J by 6 bases, with 14 bases between them. Germline CDR1 SGHVS, CDR2 FNYEAQ. For the CDR3, the DNA is TGTGCCAGCAGCTCTCATACAGGGTTTGATACGCAGTATTTT. Residues: CASSSHTGFDTQYF.

Points on this clone: The sample holds other DNA sequences that translate to the same CDR3. The chain recombines TRBV9 with TRBJ2-1; TRBD2 agrees at 7 bases. Germline V gives CDR1 SGDLS, CDR2 YYNGEE. Germline trimming cut 2 bases from V and 1 base from J; bases unmatched to any gene: 3. The CDR3 loop spans 15 amino acids. In DNA, the CDR3 is TGTGCCAGCAGCGTGGGCGGGGGATCCTACAATGAGCAGTTCTTC. It codes for CASSVGGGSYNEQFF.

In this sample, this clone turned up once. CDR3 bases: TGTGCCAGCAGCTACTTGCACGAGGACACTGAAGCTTTCTTT. Protein product: CASSYLHEDTEAFF. V and J are TRBV5-4 and TRBJ1-1; D gene uncertain. The CDR3 has 14 residues. Per the germline V gene, CDR1 is SGHNT and CDR2 is YYREEE (reference sequence). V lost 3 bases, J lost 3 bases, and 12 bases lay in between.

This clone was counted a few times. This chain joins TRBV6-6 and TRBJ2-7; TRBD1 aligns across 8 bases. Trimming at V came to 6 bases and at J to 0 bases, leaving 10 bases not matched to a gene. In germline, CDR1 is MNHNY, CDR2 SVGAGI (reference sequence). The CDR3 length is 16 residues. CDR3 bases: TGTGCCAGCAGCCCTAGACAGGGGTTCTCCTCCTACGAGCAGTACTTC. Protein: CASSPRQGFSSYEQYF.

This chain connects TRBV5-4 to TRBJ2-2, with 10 bases matching TRBD2. The germline gives CDR1 SGHNT, CDR2 YYREEE (reference sequence). The V gene end was trimmed by 5 bases and the J gene end by 4 bases; junction bases not matched to a gene: 5. CDR3 length: 15 amino acids. The CDR3 loop is CASRASGRRTGELFF. Here the CDR3 DNA reads TGTGCCAGCAGGGCTAGCGGGAGACGCACCGGGGAGCTGTTTTTT.

This clone was observed a few times. The V and J genes are TRBV27 and TRBJ1-4; TRBD1 matches 10 bases. CDR1 is MNHEY, CDR2 SMNVEV, per germline (reference sequence). J gave up 4 bases and V 0 bases, and 2 bases lay outside the gene matches. The CDR3 spans 16 residues. The CDR3 loop is CASSLSGQGFNEKLFF. The CDR3 nucleotides are TGTGCCAGCAGTTTATCGGGACAGGGGTTTAATGAAAAACTGTTTTTT. Combining the CDR3 with reference TRBV27 and TRBJ1-4 gives the whole variable domain EAQVTQNPRYLITVTGKKLTVTCSQNMNHEYMSWYRQDPGLGLRQIYYSMNVEVTDKGDVPEGYKVSRKEKRNFPLILESPSPNQTSLYFCASSLSGQGFNEKLFFGSGTQLSVL.

The J gene is TRBJ1-1, the V gene TRBV19; TRBD1 aligns across 9 bases. This CDR3 contains 15 residues. CDR1 and CDR2 (germline): LNHDA, SQIVND (reference sequence). V lost 6 bases to trimming and J lost 2 bases; unmatched junction nucleotides: 7. The CDR3 region has the DNA TGTGCCAGTAGAGACCGGGACAGGGCCAACACTGAAGCTTTCTTT. Protein: CASRDRDRANTEAFF. The entire variable domain, with the rest obtained from reference TRBV19 and TRBJ1-1, is as follows: DGGITQSPKYLFRKEGQNVTLSCEQNLNHDAMYWYRQDPGQGLRLIYYSQIVNDFQKGDIAEGYSVSREKKESFPLTVTSAQKNPTAFYLCASRDRDRANTEAFFGQGTRLTVV.

This CDR3 is CASSEYSYGYTF. CDR3 sequence (DNA): TGCGCCAGCAGTGAGTACAGCTATGGCTACACCTTC. V usage is TRBV10-1 and J usage is TRBJ1-2; D uncertain. Germline lookup yields CDR1 WNHNN and CDR2 SYGVQD (reference sequence). This CDR3 is built from 12 residues. Trimming took off 1 base at V and 4 bases at J, with 4 bases between the two ends.

This clone appeared a single time. This chain links TRBV5-1 with TRBJ2-7; a possible D gene is TRBD2 (6 bases). Trimming took 4 bases from V and 6 from J, leaving 20 bases between them. Germline assignment: CDR1 SGHRS and CDR2 YFSETQ. This CDR3 has 15 amino acids. The CDR3 coding sequence is TGCGCCAGCAGCGAACTTAGCGGAGCTCCCGTCGAGCAGTACTTC. Amino acids: CASSELSGAPVEQYF.

The genes are TRBV29-1 and TRBJ1-5; D is perhaps TRBD1 (5 bases). The germline V and J ends were trimmed by 3 bases and 2 bases, with 20 bases remaining between them. The germline CDR1 and CDR2 sequences are SQVTM and ANQGSEA. The CDR3 extends over 17 amino acids. The CDR3 region is CSVEDVRGGDRNQPQHF. The DNA for the CDR3 is TGCAGCGTTGAGGACGTTCGGGGGGGTGATCGCAATCAGCCCCAGCATTTT. The full variable domain, with the rest looked up from reference TRBV29-1 and TRBJ1-5, is SAVISQKPSRDICQRGTSLTIQCQVDSQVTMMFWYRQQPGQSLTLIATANQGSEATYESGFVIDKFPISRPNLTFSTLTVSNMSPEDSSIYLCSVEDVRGGDRNQPQHFGDGTRLSIL.